This T cell receptor (beta chain) was sequenced in a study of blood T cell repertoires in COVID-19 (dated by TCRdb to about 2020). At the level of the whole study: Samples from collaborators originated in the United States, Italy and Spain and spanned both the acute and convalescent phases of COVID-19. The prospective study material was composed of cDNA or gDNA derived from T cells, B-cell-depleted T cells, or PBMCs. The dataset comprised deeply sampled blood TCRbeta repertoires from subjects exposed to, actively infected with, or recovered from COVID-19. The repertoires were released in a freely available public database intended as a resource for research on the immune response to SARS-CoV-2. The samples were drawn from two sources: the first 160 participants of the ongoing ImmuneRACE study, and approximately 1,300 subjects contributed by 6 global collaborators. Nearly every sample came with metadata listing a de-identified subject ID, COVID-19 status, age in years and sex. Where available, HLA class I and class II types were taken from metadata supplied by the sample provider and were not determined by assay-based typing.

Note on this clone: Its antigen remains unidentified. Base qualities are not recorded, but no much larger clone differs from it by a single base.

Whole blood was collected in K2EDTA tubes by collaborating institutions according to the institutions' own protocols. For TCRbeta analysis, collaborators shipped samples in one of three forms: frozen whole blood, isolated PBMCs, or DNA extracted from either of those sample types. The CDR1 and CDR2 encoded by the germline V gene are KGHSH and LQKENI. Inclusive of the bounding cysteine and phenylalanine, the CDR3 is 12 residues long. Just the 36-base CDR3 DNA is kept, in frame starting at base 1. V gives up 3 bases and J gives up 3 bases, and the segment between their germline ends measures 5 bases. Results and caveats for the whole study, not just this receptor: The amount of clinical and demographic metadata varied by source and participant and was provided uncurated.

TCRbeta CDR3 regions were amplified from genomic DNA using the immunoSEQ Assay, a bias-controlled multiplex PCR. The authors' analysis ran thus. Nucleated cell counts per sample were estimated from amplification of reference gene primers within the assay. Sequence reads were collapsed and filtered to measure the absolute abundance of every unique TCRbeta CDR3 rearrangement. For each sample, productive Simpson clonality was calculated as the square root of Simpson's diversity index over productive rearrangements. What TCRdb holds here is the immuneACCESS table cut down to in-frame rearrangements. Part of the clones is not present; checked against another copy, under half of the missing clones reflect an unresolved V gene, and the others are unexplained. The DNA was the basis for D and trimming; V, J and clone size are from that table. In all, the sample holds about 170,000 clones, and 87% of those were seen once. The ten top clones hold 3% to 4.5% of the sample.

The sequence is built from TRBV18 and TRBJ1-1; confidence is insufficient to name the D gene. This TCR came from a man aged 18 to 29 with active or convalescent COVID-19. Sequenced material: peripheral blood. CDR3 protein: CASSPRDTEAFF. DNA sequence: TGTGCCAGCTCACCGAGGGACACTGAAGCTTTCTTT.